This T cell receptor (beta chain) was found in a study of T cell repertoires in cytomegalovirus infection. The CDR3 extends over 17 amino acids. Germline-derived CDR1 and CDR2 are DFQATT and SNEGSKA (reference sequence). Trimming pared 5 bases from V and 2 bases from J, leaving 23 bases between. MiXCR, run by TCRdb on the reads, gives a single entry per CDR3 protein. The sample carries approximately 290,000 distinct CDR3 sequences, over 20% recorded once. The receptor's source is a human donor in good health (CMV status not recorded). Some clones in this sample may be carry-over from other donors' samples. Sequencing was done on a sample of PBMCs. V usage is TRBV20-1 and J usage is TRBJ2-3; D remains ambiguous. CDR3 region: CSALIGRAPVATDTQYF. The CDR3 nucleotides read TGCAGTGCTCTAATCGGTCGGGCCCCAGTTGCCACAGATACGCAGTATTTT.